Here is one T cell receptor beta chain with its context. This sample stems from a study of long-term antiretroviral therapy in people with HIV. Participants with HIV, all of them, were treated in the United States. Investigators performed immunoSEQ version v3.0 at survey level. For each individual sample, sequencing targeted 40,000-50,000 T-cell genomes. Generated by immunoSEQ multiplex PCR, the TCRdb table keeps only in-frame clones and is missing some. The data show 20,000 or so clones, about four fifths seen once. The CDR3 has 13 amino acids. Germline CDR1 reads SGHRS; CDR2 reads YFSETQ. V dropped 2 bases and J dropped 9 bases, with 12 bases sitting between them.

This receptor was obtained from a man under 40 with HIV. The specimen comprised unsorted PBMCs, sampled 4.4 years after starting antiretroviral therapy. V usage is TRBV5-1 and J usage is TRBJ1-5; D ambiguous. The CDR3 DNA reads as TGCGCCAGCAGCTTAGACGGCGTAGGGCCCCAGCATTTT. Translation gives CASSLDGVGPQHF.